The clone carrying this T cell receptor beta chain was recorded once. Individuals aged roughly 18 to 100 years were recruited from 24 US areas. This entry belongs to a study of blood T cell repertoires in COVID-19. Study-wide context: COVID-19 samples from acute and convalescent phases originated in the United States, Italy and Spain. PBMCs, B-cell-depleted T cells, or T cells were the source of the cDNA or gDNA that made up the material.

V shed 2 bases, J shed 8 bases, and the junction held 10 bases outside the gene matches. Germline CDR1 is MDHEN and CDR2 is SYDVKM. The CDR3 has 16 amino acids. In the original analysis: Amplification of reference gene primers was used by the study to estimate nucleated cell counts. Only in-frame clones appear in the TCRdb table, and some are missing; sequencing was by immunoSEQ multiplex PCR. From that table come the V and J calls and clone size; the DNA was used to work out D and trimming. The data contain about 400,000 clones, 89% of them singletons. Sequences were obtained from PBMCs or T cells enriched from blood (not recorded which). The gene calls are TRBV28 and TRBJ1-4; 8 nucleotides line up with TRBD1. The origin of this receptor is a woman under 40 who had recovered from COVID-19. CDR3 loop: CASSLAGTGNSEKLFF. Written as DNA, the CDR3 is TGTGCCAGCAGTTTAGCCGGGACAGGCAATTCGGAAAAACTGTTTTTT.